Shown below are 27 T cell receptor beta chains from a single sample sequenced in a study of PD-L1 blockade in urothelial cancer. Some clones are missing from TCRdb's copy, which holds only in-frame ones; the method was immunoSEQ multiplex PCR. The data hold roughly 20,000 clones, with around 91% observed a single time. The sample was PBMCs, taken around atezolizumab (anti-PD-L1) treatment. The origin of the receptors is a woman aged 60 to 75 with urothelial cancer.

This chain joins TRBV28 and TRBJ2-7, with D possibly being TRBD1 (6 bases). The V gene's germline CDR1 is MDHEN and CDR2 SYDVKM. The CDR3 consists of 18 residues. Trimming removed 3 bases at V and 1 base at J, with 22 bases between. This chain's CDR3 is CASSLGSGQRTGSYEQYF. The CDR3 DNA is TGTGCCAGCAGTTTGGGATCCGGACAGAGAACGGGGTCCTACGAGCAGTACTTC.

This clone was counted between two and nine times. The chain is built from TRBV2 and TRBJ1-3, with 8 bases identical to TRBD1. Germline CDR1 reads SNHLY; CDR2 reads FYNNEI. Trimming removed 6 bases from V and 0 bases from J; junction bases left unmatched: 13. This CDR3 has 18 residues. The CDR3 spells CASRPVGQELSSGNTIYF. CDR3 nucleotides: TGTGCCAGCAGACCCGTGGGACAGGAGCTTTCCTCTGGAAACACCATATATTTT. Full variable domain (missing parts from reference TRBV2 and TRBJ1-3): EPEVTQTPSHQVTQMGQEVILRCVPISNHLYFYWYRQILGQKVEFLVSFYNNEISEKSEIFDDQFSVERPDGSNFTLKIRSTKLEDSAMYFCASRPVGQELSSGNTIYFGEGSWLTVV.

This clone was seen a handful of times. The CDR3 protein is CASRPRTGYDEQYF. CDR3 bases: TGTGCCAGCAGACCGAGGACAGGGTACGACGAGCAGTACTTC. The rearrangement uses TRBV27 and TRBJ2-7; 8 bases are shared with TRBD1. Germline CDR1 MNHEY, CDR2 SMNVEV (reference sequence). Germline trimming cut 6 bases from V and 5 bases from J; bases unmatched to any gene: 9. The CDR3 contains 14 residues.

CDR3 in amino acids: CASSLQGQGYGYTF. The CDR3 region has the DNA TGTGCCAGCAGTTTACAGGGACAGGGGTATGGCTACACCTTC. The chain employs TRBV28 and TRBJ1-2, with 10 positions matching TRBD1. The CDR3 has 14 residues. V was clipped by 2 bases and J by 5 bases; unmatched bases: 2. The germline V gene has CDR1 MDHEN and CDR2 SYDVKM.

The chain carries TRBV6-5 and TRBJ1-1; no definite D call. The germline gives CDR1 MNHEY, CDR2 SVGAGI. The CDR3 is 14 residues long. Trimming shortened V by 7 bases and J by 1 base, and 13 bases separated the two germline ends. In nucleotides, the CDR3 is TGTGCCAGCATTCCAGGATCCACGAACACTGAAGCTTTCTTT. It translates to CASIPGSTNTEAFF.

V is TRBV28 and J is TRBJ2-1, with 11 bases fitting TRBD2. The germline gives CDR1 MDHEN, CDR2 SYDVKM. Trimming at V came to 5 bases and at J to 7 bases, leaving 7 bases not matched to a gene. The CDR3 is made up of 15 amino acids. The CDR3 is CASSLLAGALNEQFF. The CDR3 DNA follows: TGTGCCAGCAGTCTACTAGCGGGAGCATTGAATGAGCAGTTCTTC.

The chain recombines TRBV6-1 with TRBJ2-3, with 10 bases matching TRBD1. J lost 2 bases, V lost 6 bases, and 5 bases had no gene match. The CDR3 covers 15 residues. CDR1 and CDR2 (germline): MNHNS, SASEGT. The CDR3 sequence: CASRGTGEPTDTQYF. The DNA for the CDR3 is TGTGCCAGCAGGGGGACAGGGGAACCCACAGATACGCAGTATTTT.

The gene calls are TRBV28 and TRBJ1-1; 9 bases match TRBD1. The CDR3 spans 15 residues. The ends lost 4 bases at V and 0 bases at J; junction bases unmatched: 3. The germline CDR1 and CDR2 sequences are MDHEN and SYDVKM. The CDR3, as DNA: TGTGCCAGCAGTTGGGACAGGGTGATGAACACTGAAGCTTTCTTT. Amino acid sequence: CASSWDRVMNTEAFF.

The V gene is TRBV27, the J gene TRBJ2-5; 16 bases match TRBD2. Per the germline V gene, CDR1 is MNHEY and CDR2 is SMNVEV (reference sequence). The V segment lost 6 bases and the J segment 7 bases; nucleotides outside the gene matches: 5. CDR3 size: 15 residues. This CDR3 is CASSLGTSGRGTQYF. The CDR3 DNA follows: TGTGCCAGCAGCCTCGGGACTAGCGGGAGGGGGACCCAGTACTTC.

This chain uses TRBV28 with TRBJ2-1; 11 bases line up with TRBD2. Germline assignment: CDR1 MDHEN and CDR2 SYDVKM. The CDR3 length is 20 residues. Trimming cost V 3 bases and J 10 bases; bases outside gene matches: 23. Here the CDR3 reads CASSLGQGVVSGRASGEQFF. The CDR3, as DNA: TGTGCCAGCAGTTTGGGGCAGGGGGTGGTTAGCGGGAGGGCATCTGGGGAGCAGTTCTTC.

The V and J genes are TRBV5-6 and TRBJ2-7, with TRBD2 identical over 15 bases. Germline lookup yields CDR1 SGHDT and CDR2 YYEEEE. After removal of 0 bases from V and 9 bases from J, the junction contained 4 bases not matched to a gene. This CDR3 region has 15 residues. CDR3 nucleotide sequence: TGTGCCAGCAGCTTGGGGACTAGCGGGAGGGCCGGGCAGTACTTC. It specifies CASSLGTSGRAGQYF. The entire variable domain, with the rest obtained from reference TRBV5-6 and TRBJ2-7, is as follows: DAGVTQSPTHLIKTRGQQVTLRCSPKSGHDTVSWYQQALGQGPQFIFQYYEEEERQRGNFPDRFSGHQFPNYSSELNVNALLLGDSALYLCASSLGTSGRAGQYFGPGTRLTVT.

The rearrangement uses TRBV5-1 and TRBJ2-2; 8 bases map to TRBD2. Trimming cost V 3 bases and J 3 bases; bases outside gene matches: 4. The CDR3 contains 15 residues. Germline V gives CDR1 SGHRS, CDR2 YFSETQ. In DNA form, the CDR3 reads TGCGCCAGCAGCTGGCGGGAGGTTGACACCGGGGAGCTGTTTTTT. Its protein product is CASSWREVDTGELFF.

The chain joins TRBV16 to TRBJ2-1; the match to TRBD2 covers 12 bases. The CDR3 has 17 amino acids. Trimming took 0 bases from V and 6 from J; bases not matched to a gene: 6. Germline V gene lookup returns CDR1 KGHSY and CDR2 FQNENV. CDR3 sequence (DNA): TGTGCCAGCAGCCAATCCACCGGGACTAGCGGGTTCAATGAGCAGTTCTTC. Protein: CASSQSTGTSGFNEQFF.

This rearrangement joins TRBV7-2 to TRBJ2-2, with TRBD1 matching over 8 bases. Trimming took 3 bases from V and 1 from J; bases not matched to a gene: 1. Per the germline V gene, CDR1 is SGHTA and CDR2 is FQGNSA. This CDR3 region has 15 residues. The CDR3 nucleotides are TGTGCCAGCAGCTTCGGGACAGGGAACACCGGGGAGCTGTTTTTT. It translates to CASSFGTGNTGELFF.

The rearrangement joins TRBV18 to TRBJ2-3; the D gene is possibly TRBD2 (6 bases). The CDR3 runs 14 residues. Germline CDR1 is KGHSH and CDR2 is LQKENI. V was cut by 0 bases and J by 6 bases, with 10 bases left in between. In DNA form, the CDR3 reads TGTGCCAGCTCACCACCGACGACTAGGGATACGCAGTATTTT. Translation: CASSPPTTRDTQYF.

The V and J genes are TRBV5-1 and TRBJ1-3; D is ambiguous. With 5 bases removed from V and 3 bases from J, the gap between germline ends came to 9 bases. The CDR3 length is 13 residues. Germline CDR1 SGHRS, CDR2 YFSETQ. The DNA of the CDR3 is TGCGCCAGCAGGCAGGATCGTGGAAACACCATATATTTT. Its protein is CASRQDRGNTIYF.

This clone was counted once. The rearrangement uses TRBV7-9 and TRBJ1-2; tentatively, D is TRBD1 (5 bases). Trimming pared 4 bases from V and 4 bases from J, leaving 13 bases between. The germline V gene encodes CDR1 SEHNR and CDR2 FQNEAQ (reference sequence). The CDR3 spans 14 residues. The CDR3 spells CASSSLGRGYGYTF. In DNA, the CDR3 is TGTGCCAGCAGCTCTCTAGGGAGGGGCTATGGCTACACCTTC.

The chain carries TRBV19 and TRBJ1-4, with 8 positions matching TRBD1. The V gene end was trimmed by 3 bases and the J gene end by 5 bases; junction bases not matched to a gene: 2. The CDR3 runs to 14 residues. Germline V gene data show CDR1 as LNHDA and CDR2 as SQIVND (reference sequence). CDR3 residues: CASSMGTGNEKLFF. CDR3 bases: TGTGCCAGTAGTATGGGGACAGGCAATGAAAAACTGTTTTTT.

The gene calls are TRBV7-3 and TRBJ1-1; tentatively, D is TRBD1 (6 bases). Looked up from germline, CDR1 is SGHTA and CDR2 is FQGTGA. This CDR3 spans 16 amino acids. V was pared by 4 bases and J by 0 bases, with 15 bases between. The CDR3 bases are TGTGCCAGCAGCTCCCGGGGGGGGCGAATGAACACTGAAGCTTTCTTT. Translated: CASSSRGGRMNTEAFF.

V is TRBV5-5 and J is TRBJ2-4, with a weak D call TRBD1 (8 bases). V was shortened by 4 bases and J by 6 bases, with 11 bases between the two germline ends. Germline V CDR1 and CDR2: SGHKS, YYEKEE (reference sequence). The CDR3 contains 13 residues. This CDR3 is CASSNRGGNIQYF. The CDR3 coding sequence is TGTGCCAGCAGCAACAGGGGGGGAAACATTCAGTACTTC. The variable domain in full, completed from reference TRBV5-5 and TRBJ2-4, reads DAGVTQSPTHLIKTRGQQVTLRCSPISGHKSVSWYQQVLGQGPQFIFQYYEKEERGRGNFPDRFSARQFPNYSSELNVNALLLGDSALYLCASSNRGGNIQYFGAGTRLSVL.

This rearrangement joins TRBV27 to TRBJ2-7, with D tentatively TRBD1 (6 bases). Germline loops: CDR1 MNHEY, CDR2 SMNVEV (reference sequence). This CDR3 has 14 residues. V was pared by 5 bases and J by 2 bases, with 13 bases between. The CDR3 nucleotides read TGTGCCAGCAGTCGGACAGCTTTTACCTACGAGCAGTACTTC. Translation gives CASSRTAFTYEQYF.

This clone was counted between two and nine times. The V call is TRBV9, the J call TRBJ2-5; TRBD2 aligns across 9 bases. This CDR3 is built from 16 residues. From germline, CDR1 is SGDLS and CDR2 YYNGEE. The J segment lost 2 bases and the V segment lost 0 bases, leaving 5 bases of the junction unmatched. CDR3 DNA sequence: TGTGCCAGCAGCGTAGTCCCTAGCGGGATTCAAGAGACCCAGTACTTC. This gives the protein CASSVVPSGIQETQYF.

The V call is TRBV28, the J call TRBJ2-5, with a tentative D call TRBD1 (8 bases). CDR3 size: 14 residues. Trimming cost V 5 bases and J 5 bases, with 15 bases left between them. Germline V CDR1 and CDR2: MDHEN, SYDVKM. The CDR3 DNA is TGTGCCAGCAGTCGGACAGGGCGGGGGGAGACCCAGTACTTC. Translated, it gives CASSRTGRGETQYF.

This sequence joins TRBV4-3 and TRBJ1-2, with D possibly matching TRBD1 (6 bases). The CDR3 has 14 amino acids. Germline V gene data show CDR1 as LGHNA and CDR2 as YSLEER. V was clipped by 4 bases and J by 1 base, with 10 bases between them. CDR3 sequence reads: CASSPLQGNYGYTF. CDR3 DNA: TGCGCCAGCAGCCCTTTACAGGGTAACTATGGCTACACCTTC.

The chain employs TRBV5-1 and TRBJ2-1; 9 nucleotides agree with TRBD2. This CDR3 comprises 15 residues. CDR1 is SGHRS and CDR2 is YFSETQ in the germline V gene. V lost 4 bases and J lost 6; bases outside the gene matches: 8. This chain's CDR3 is CASSGGGRAVNEQFF. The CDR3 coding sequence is TGCGCCAGCAGCGGCGGCGGGAGGGCTGTCAATGAGCAGTTCTTC.

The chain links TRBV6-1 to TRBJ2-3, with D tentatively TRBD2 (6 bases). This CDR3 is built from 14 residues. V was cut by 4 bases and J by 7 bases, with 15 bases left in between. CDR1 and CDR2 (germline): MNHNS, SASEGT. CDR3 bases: TGTGCCAGCAGTGCCTCGGTGCGGGAATATACGCAGTATTTT. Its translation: CASSASVREYTQYF.

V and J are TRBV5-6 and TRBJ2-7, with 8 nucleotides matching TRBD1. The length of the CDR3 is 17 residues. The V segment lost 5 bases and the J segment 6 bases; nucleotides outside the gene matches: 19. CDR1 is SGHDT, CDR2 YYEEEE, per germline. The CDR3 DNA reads TGTGCCAGCAGTCCCGAGGGGATTGGACAGGGTATATTCGAGCAGTACTTC. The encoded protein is CASSPEGIGQGIFEQYF.